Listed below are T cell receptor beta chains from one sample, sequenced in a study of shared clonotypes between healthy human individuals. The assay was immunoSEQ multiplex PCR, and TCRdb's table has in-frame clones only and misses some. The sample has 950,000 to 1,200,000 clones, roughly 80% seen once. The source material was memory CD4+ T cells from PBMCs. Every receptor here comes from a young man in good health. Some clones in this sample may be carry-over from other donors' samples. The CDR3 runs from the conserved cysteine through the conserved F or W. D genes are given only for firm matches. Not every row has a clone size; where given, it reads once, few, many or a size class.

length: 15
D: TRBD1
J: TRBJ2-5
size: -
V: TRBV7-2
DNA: TGTGCCAGCAGCCCGCGACAGGGGGAGGGAGAGACCCAGTACTTC
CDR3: CASSPRQGEGETQYF

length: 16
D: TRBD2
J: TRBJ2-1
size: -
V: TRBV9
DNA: TGTGCCAGCAGCCTGACTAGCGGCAGAGGATACAATGAGCAGTTCTTC
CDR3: CASSLTSGRGYNEQFF

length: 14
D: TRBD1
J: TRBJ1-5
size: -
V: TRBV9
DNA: TGTGCCAGCGGCGGGACAGGGTCCAATCAGCCCCAGCATTTT
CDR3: CASGGTGSNQPQHF

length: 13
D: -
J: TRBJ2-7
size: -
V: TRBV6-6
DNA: TGTGCCAGCAGTTACCGGGGGCAGGGCGAGCAGTACTTC
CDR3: CASSYRGQGEQYF

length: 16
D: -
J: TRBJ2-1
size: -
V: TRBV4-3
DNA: TGCGCCAGCAGCCAACTAGCCCGGAGCTCCTACAATGAGCAGTTCTTC
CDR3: CASSQLARSSYNEQFF

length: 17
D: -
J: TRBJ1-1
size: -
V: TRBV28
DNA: TGTGCCAGCAGTTTAGAGGGTCGACAGGTCTCTGAACTCGAAGCTTTCTTT
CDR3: CASSLEGRQVSELEAFF

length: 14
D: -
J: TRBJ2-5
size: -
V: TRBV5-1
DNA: TGCGCCAGCAGCTCGCTGGGGGTCCAAGAGACCCAGTACTTC
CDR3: CASSSLGVQETQYF

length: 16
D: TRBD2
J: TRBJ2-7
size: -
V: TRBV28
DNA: TGTGCCAGCAGTACCGCCGGGACTAGCGGGAGCTACGAGCAGTACTTC
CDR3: CASSTAGTSGSYEQYF

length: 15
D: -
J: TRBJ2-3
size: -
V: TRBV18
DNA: TGTGCCAGCTCACCTGTGGCAGGAACCACAGATACGCAGTATTTT
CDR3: CASSPVAGTTDTQYF

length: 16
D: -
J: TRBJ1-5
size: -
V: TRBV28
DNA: TGTGCCAGCAGTTTATACTTGGGGGGGAGCAATCAGCCCCAGCATTTT
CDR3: CASSLYLGGSNQPQHF

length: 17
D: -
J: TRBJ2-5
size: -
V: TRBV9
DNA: TGTGCCAGCAGCGTAGCTGTAAATTCCGGGGGCCAAGAGACCCAGTACTTC
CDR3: CASSVAVNSGGQETQYF

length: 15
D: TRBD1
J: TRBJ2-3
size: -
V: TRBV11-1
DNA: TGTGCCAGCAGCCAACTGGGACAGGACACAGATACGCAGTATTTT
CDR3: CASSQLGQDTDTQYF

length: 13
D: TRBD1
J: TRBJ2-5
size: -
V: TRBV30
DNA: TGTGCCTGGGCCAGGGGGCTGCAAGAGACCCAGTACTTC
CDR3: CAWARGLQETQYF

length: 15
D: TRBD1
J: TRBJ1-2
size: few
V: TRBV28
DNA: TGTGCCAGCAGCCGAGGGACAGGGGGCGGCTATGGCTACACCTTC
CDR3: CASSRGTGGGYGYTF

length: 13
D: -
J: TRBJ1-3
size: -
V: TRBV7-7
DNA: TGTGCCAGCAGCGCCGTAAGGGGGAACACCATATATTTT
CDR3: CASSAVRGNTIYF

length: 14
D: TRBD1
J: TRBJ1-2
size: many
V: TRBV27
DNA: TGTGCCAGCAGTTCCGGACAGGGGTCGGATGGCTACACCTTC
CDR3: CASSSGQGSDGYTF

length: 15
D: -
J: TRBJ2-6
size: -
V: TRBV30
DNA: TGTGCCTGGAGTCCCGGACTCTCTGGGGCCAACGTCCTGACTTTC
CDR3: CAWSPGLSGANVLTF

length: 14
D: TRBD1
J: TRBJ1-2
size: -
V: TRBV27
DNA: TGTGCCAGCAGAAGCGGGACAGTCCCTTATGGCTACACCTTC
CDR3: CASRSGTVPYGYTF

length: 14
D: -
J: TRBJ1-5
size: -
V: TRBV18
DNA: TGTGCCAGCTCACCCGGCCAGGACAATCAGCCCCAGCATTTT
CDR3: CASSPGQDNQPQHF

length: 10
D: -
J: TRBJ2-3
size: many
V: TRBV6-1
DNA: TGTGCCAGCCAGGAAGGTACGCAGTATTTT
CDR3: CASQEGTQYF

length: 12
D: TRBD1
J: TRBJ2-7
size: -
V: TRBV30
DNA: TGTGCCTGGGCTCGGGACAGCTACGAGCAGTACTTC
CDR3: CAWARDSYEQYF

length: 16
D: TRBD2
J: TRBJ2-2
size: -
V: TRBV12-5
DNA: TGTGCTAGTGCTTTTTCCGGGACTAGCCTCGCCGGGGAGCTGTTTTTT
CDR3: CASAFSGTSLAGELFF

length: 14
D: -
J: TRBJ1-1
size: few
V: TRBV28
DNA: TGTGCCAGTAGGGCGACGTTTATTAACACTGAAGCTTTCTTT
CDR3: CASRATFINTEAFF